Each of the 23 T cell receptor beta chains below was sequenced from the same sample in a study of control samples from healthy donors and cancer patients. Profiled with immunoSEQ multiplex PCR; TCRdb holds only in-frame clones, not every one. This sample has over 45,000 clones; roughly nine tenths occur once, and the top ten carry 1.6%. The sample was PBMCs. These receptor sequences come from a man aged 40-49 years with colorectal cancer.

This chain joins TRBV5-4 and TRBJ1-1, with 9 bases lining up with TRBD1. This CDR3 is built from 14 residues. V lost 4 bases, J lost 3 bases, and 4 bases stayed unmatched. CDR1 and CDR2 from the germline V gene are SGHNT and YYREEE (reference sequence). The CDR3 nucleotides are TGTGCCAGCAGCCGGGACAGGGAATACACTGAAGCTTTCTTT. It codes for CASSRDREYTEAFF.

In DNA form, the CDR3 reads TGTGCCAGCAGCTCGACGACGGGGGGAGCGCAGTACTTC. This gives the protein CASSSTTGGAQYF. The rearrangement links TRBV7-9 to TRBJ2-7, with 7 bases identical to TRBD2. V lost 4 bases, J lost 9 bases, and 9 bases stayed unmatched. The V gene's germline CDR1 is SEHNR and CDR2 FQNEAQ (reference sequence). CDR3 length: 13 amino acids.

This chain links TRBV30 with TRBJ1-2; 7 bases align to TRBD1. The CDR3 length is 14 residues. V gave up 2 bases and J gave up 7 bases; unmatched junction bases: 10. Germline V gene lookup returns CDR1 GTSNPN and CDR2 SVGIG (reference sequence). The CDR3 sequence is CAWSLTGSRGGYTF. The DNA of the CDR3 is TGTGCCTGGAGTCTGACAGGGAGTAGGGGTGGCTACACCTTC.

This chain links TRBV20-1 with TRBJ1-1, with D tentatively TRBD1 (6 bases). The length of the CDR3 is 15 residues. In germline, CDR1 is DFQATT, CDR2 SNEGSKA (reference sequence). V dropped 3 bases and J dropped 7 bases, with 21 bases sitting between them. The CDR3 region has the DNA TGCAGTGCTAGTGATATAGTGGGGGGGCAAGATGAAGCTTTCTTT. Translation gives CSASDIVGGQDEAFF.

The CDR3 reads CSVETGGSTNEKLFF. The CDR3 DNA sequence: TGCAGCGTTGAAACAGGGGGCTCCACTAATGAAAAACTGTTTTTT. The gene calls are TRBV29-1 and TRBJ1-4; 9 nucleotides align to TRBD1. CDR3 length equals 15 residues. V was pared by 2 bases and J by 2 bases, with 3 bases of the junction left unmatched. CDR1 SQVTM and CDR2 ANQGSEA come from the germline V gene.

This clone was seen once. The J gene is TRBJ2-1, the V gene TRBV29-1; 11 bases align to TRBD2. After removal of 7 bases from V and 0 bases from J, the junction contained 5 bases not matched to a gene. CDR1 and CDR2 from the germline V gene are SQVTM and ANQGSEA. This CDR3 is 15 amino acids long. The chain's CDR3 is CSAAGTSGSYNEQFF. CDR3 bases: TGCAGCGCCGCCGGGACTAGCGGCTCCTACAATGAGCAGTTCTTC.

The rearrangement uses TRBV6-6 and TRBJ2-7; TRBD2 matches at 10 bases. CDR3 size: 16 residues. With 1 base clipped from V and 1 base from J, the junction kept 4 bases outside the gene matches. The germline gives CDR1 MNHNY, CDR2 SVGAGI (reference sequence). The CDR3 DNA sequence: TGTGCCAGCAGTTACTTCTCGACTAGCGGGTCCTACGAGCAGTACTTC. Its protein is CASSYFSTSGSYEQYF.

The chain has TRBV5-4 and TRBJ1-2; D is possibly TRBD1 (5 bases). Germline V gene lookup returns CDR1 SGHNT and CDR2 YYREEE (reference sequence). V gave up 0 bases and J gave up 8 bases, with 11 bases separating them. There are 13 residues in the CDR3. Here the CDR3 DNA reads TGTGCCAGCAGCTTGGAGGGGAAACGAGGCTACACCTTC. This sequence encodes CASSLEGKRGYTF.

This clone was seen once. The junction shows a germline mismatch at one end, possibly a read error. The V gene is TRBV7-7, the J gene TRBJ2-1, with unresolved D. Germline loops: CDR1 SSHAT, CDR2 FNYEAQ (reference sequence). This CDR3 contains 13 residues. The CDR3 DNA reads as TGTGCTAGCAGCTTAGTCTGGGGCAATGAGCAGTTCTTC. Its translation: CASSLVWGNEQFF.

The chain is built from TRBV12-3 or TRBV12-4 and TRBJ1-2; unclear D gene. The CDR3 runs 13 residues. The V end lost 3 bases, the J end lost 4 bases, and 9 bases lay between the germline ends. The CDR3 is CASSFGQSYGYTF. CDR3 DNA sequence: TGTGCCAGCAGTTTCGGCCAGTCCTATGGCTACACCTTC.

The chain uses TRBV7-6 and TRBJ2-2; D may be TRBD2 (6 bases). Germline V gene sequence: CDR1 SGHVS, CDR2 FNYEAQ. Trimming pared 2 bases from V and 0 bases from J, leaving 7 bases between. CDR3 length: 15 residues. CDR3 bases: TGTGCCAGCAGCTTACAGCGGGCGAACACCGGGGAGCTGTTTTTT. Residues: CASSLQRANTGELFF.

V gene TRBV27 combines with J gene TRBJ1-1, with no clear D. Germline V lookup: CDR1 MNHEY, CDR2 SMNVEV (reference sequence). This CDR3 has 14 amino acids. Trimming left V 9 bases short and J 2 bases short, with 16 bases between. The CDR3 bases are TGTGCCAGTAGGATAATACACCGAAACACTGAAGCTTTCTTT. This translates into CASRIIHRNTEAFF.

V and J are TRBV10-2 and TRBJ2-7, with D hard to call. Trimming stripped 4 bases from V and 2 bases from J, with 3 bases between. Germline CDR1 WSHSY, CDR2 SAAADI. This CDR3 comprises 11 residues. CDR3 residues: CASSGTYEQYF. DNA of the CDR3: TGCGCCAGCAGTGGGACCTACGAGCAGTACTTC.

The chain combines TRBV5-6 with TRBJ1-5; D unresolved. Germline V gives CDR1 SGHDT, CDR2 YYEEEE. The CDR3 runs 13 residues. V lost 0 bases, J lost 4 bases, and 5 bases lay in between. In DNA, the CDR3 is TGTGCCAGCAGCTTGGGAGTAAATCAGCCCCAGCATTTT. This gives the protein CASSLGVNQPQHF. Supplemented by reference TRBV5-6 and TRBJ1-5, the full variable domain reads DAGVTQSPTHLIKTRGQQVTLRCSPKSGHDTVSWYQQALGQGPQFIFQYYEEEERQRGNFPDRFSGHQFPNYSSELNVNALLLGDSALYLCASSLGVNQPQHFGDGTRLSIL.

The genes are TRBV5-1 and TRBJ1-1; D perhaps matches TRBD1 (5 bases). This CDR3 is built from 15 residues. Germline V gives CDR1 SGHRS, CDR2 YFSETQ. Trimming left V 3 bases short and J 0 bases short, with 12 bases between. The CDR3 sequence is CASSSWGRVNTEAFF. CDR3 DNA: TGCGCCAGCAGCTCTTGGGGCAGGGTGAACACTGAAGCTTTCTTT.

This clone was counted once. The chain uses TRBV28 and TRBJ2-3, with TRBD1 matching 7 bases. The CDR3 totals 17 residues. The trim removed 6 bases at V and 4 bases at J, leaving 16 bases unmatched. CDR1 is MDHEN, CDR2 SYDVKM, per germline. CDR3: CASRFLFKGGLADTQYF. CDR3 sequence (DNA): TGTGCCAGCAGATTTTTGTTTAAAGGGGGCCTTGCAGATACGCAGTATTTT.

This sequence joins TRBV19 and TRBJ1-1; D gene ambiguous. The V and J ends lost 3 bases and 8 bases respectively, with 13 bases between them. Germline V gene lookup returns CDR1 LNHDA and CDR2 SQIVND (reference sequence). The CDR3 sequence is 13 residues long. The CDR3 DNA reads as TGTGCCAGTAGTATTAAGGCTATCCAAGAAGCTTTCTTT. Protein: CASSIKAIQEAFF.

The J gene is TRBJ1-2, the V gene TRBV2; the D is unclear. V was shortened by 4 bases and J by 4 bases, with 7 bases between the two germline ends. There are 12 residues in the CDR3. CDR1 is SNHLY, CDR2 FYNNEI, per germline. The CDR3 nucleotides read TGTGCCAGCAGTGGGCTGCTCTATGGCTACACCTTC. Residues: CASSGLLYGYTF.

The chain links TRBV9 to TRBJ1-3; the D is unclear. This CDR3 has 14 residues. CDR1 is SGDLS, CDR2 YYNGEE, per germline. The V and J ends lost 3 bases and 0 bases respectively, with 7 bases between them. The CDR3 DNA is TGTGCCAGCAGCGCCCGGGTCTCTGGAAACACCATATATTTT. Its protein is CASSARVSGNTIYF.

The chain combines TRBV4-1 with TRBJ2-3; D is unresolved. CDR3 length equals 14 residues. V was clipped by 0 bases and J by 0 bases, with 4 bases between them. CDR1 is MGHRA, CDR2 YSYEKL, per germline. DNA for the CDR3: TGCGCCAGCAGCCAAGACAGTAGCACAGATACGCAGTATTTT. Translated: CASSQDSSTDTQYF.

The V and J genes are TRBV28 and TRBJ1-1; a possible D gene is TRBD1 (5 bases). V lost 7 bases, J lost 6 bases, and 9 bases lay in between. Germline CDR1 is MDHEN and CDR2 is SYDVKM. The CDR3 has 11 amino acids. This CDR3 reads CASILRAEAFF. CDR3 DNA: TGTGCCAGCATCCTCAGGGCTGAAGCTTTCTTT.

The rearrangement uses TRBV7-9 and TRBJ2-5; 9 bases are a match to TRBD1. Trimming cost V 5 bases and J 5 bases; bases outside gene matches: 6. The germline V gene encodes CDR1 SEHNR and CDR2 FQNEAQ (reference sequence). This CDR3 region has 14 residues. In nucleotides, the CDR3 is TGTGCCAGCAGCCGGACAGGGGCGAGTGAGACCCAGTACTTC. Its translation: CASSRTGASETQYF.

This rearrangement joins TRBV9 to TRBJ2-2; 9 bases map to TRBD2. Germline V gives CDR1 SGDLS, CDR2 YYNGEE. This CDR3 spans 14 amino acids. V lost 5 bases to trimming and J lost 5 bases; unmatched junction nucleotides: 4. The CDR3 is CASRRTSATGELFF. The CDR3 DNA follows: TGTGCCAGCAGGAGGACTAGCGCGACCGGGGAGCTGTTTTTT.